The 27 T cell receptor beta chains given below trace back to one sample, sequenced in a study of cytomegalovirus exposure and HLA in healthy donors. Clones were sequenced by immunoSEQ multiplex PCR, and TCRdb holds only the in-frame ones, with some missing. The sample contains around 180,000 clones, approximately 88% of which appear only once. Sequenced material: PBMCs. These receptors originate from a man between 18 and 29 years old in good health and CMV-seropositive.

The J gene is TRBJ2-2, the V gene TRBV6-5, with a tentative D call TRBD1 (6 bases). V lost 6 bases and J lost 2, with 10 bases in between. CDR3 length: 14 amino acids. CDR1 is MNHEY, CDR2 SVGAGI, per germline. The CDR3 DNA reads as TGTGCCAGCAGAGTGGGGGCCAACACCGGGGAGCTGTTTTTT. Its translation: CASRVGANTGELFF.

The chain recombines TRBV13 with TRBJ2-1, with TRBD2 as a possible D gene (5 bases). V was cut by 3 bases and J by 2 bases, with 14 bases left in between. This CDR3 is 16 amino acids long. Germline lookup yields CDR1 PRHDT and CDR2 FYEKMQ (reference sequence). The chain's CDR3 is CASSFELQRAYNEQFF. The CDR3 nucleotides are TGTGCCAGCAGCTTCGAACTACAGAGGGCCTACAATGAGCAGTTCTTC.

This clone was seen more than once but under ten times. The J gene is TRBJ1-4, the V gene TRBV28; D possibly corresponds to TRBD1 (6 bases). The CDR3 covers 16 residues. Trimming removed 2 bases at V and 5 bases at J, with 15 bases between. Germline CDR1 MDHEN, CDR2 SYDVKM. The CDR3 DNA follows: TGTGCCAGCAGTTTAACAGGGAGGGAGGGAAATGAAAAACTGTTTTTT. Translation gives CASSLTGREGNEKLFF.

This chain joins TRBV18 and TRBJ2-5, with 8 bases that match TRBD1. Trimming took 3 bases from V and 4 from J; bases not matched to a gene: 7. The CDR3 loop spans 15 amino acids. CDR1 is KGHSH and CDR2 is LQKENI in the germline V gene. CDR3 nucleotides: TGTGCCAGCTCACCTTACGACAGGGGTCGAGAGACCCAGTACTTC. Translation gives CASSPYDRGRETQYF.

The J gene is TRBJ1-2, the V gene TRBV28, with D unclear. V gave up 0 bases and J gave up 6 bases, with 14 bases separating them. In germline, CDR1 is MDHEN, CDR2 SYDVKM. This CDR3 spans 15 amino acids. In DNA form, the CDR3 reads TGTGCCAGCAGTTTATGGTTCCGGCACGAGGATGGCTACACCTTC. It is translated as CASSLWFRHEDGYTF.

The chain recombines TRBV15 with TRBJ1-2; 7 bases agree with TRBD1. The germline V gene encodes CDR1 LNHNV and CDR2 YYDKDF (reference sequence). CDR3 length: 14 residues. The trim removed 1 base at V and 5 bases at J, leaving 4 bases unmatched. The CDR3 loop reads CATSRGGQVYGYTF. CDR3 nucleotides: TGTGCCACCAGCAGAGGCGGACAGGTATATGGCTACACCTTC.

This clone was picked up a small number of times. The chain has TRBV6-1 and TRBJ2-7, with 9 bases aligning to TRBD2. There are 15 residues in the CDR3. The V gene's germline CDR1 is MNHNS and CDR2 SASEGT. V was pared by 5 bases and J by 6 bases, with 11 bases of the junction left unmatched. This chain's CDR3 is CASSWLGTSTSEQYF. The DNA for the CDR3 is TGTGCCAGCAGTTGGTTGGGGACTAGCACCTCCGAGCAGTACTTC.

The chain joins TRBV30 to TRBJ1-1; D perhaps matches TRBD1 (5 bases). This CDR3 spans 11 amino acids. The V end lost 6 bases, the J end lost 10 bases, and 15 bases lay between the germline ends. Germline V gene sequence: CDR1 GTSNPN, CDR2 SVGIG (reference sequence). The CDR3 bases are TGTGCCTGTATATCCAGGGTCCCAGCTTTCTTT. Its protein is CACISRVPAFF.

This chain joins TRBV6-6 and TRBJ2-7; D is undetermined. The germline gives CDR1 MNHNY, CDR2 SVGAGI (reference sequence). The CDR3 extends over 11 amino acids. The V end lost 5 bases, the J end lost 2 bases, and 4 bases lay between the germline ends. CDR3 region: CASSQTYEQYF. In DNA, the CDR3 is TGTGCCAGCAGTCAAACCTACGAGCAGTACTTC.

The chain couples TRBV7-2 to TRBJ2-1; tentatively, D is TRBD1 (5 bases). This CDR3 spans 14 amino acids. Germline CDR1 is SGHTA and CDR2 is FQGNSA. V lost 0 bases and J 15 bases, leaving 18 bases between the germline ends. CDR3 sequence: CASSLAQTATRPFF. CDR3 in DNA: TGTGCCAGCAGCTTAGCGCAGACAGCCACACGACCGTTCTTC.

This clone was detected a few times. The chain recombines TRBV11-2 with TRBJ2-2, with 14 bases fitting TRBD2. Germline V CDR1 and CDR2: SGHAT, FQNNGV. The CDR3 covers 17 residues. J lost 7 bases, V lost 4 bases, and 8 bases had no gene match. This chain's CDR3 is CASSSTSGRVLGGELFF. CDR3 in DNA: TGTGCCAGCAGCTCGACTAGCGGGAGGGTCCTGGGCGGGGAGCTGTTTTTT.

This clone came up once. This chain joins TRBV6-5 and TRBJ1-1; tentative D call: TRBD1 (5 bases). This CDR3 has 13 amino acids. V gave up 8 bases and J gave up 4 bases, with 14 bases separating them. Germline V gene sequence: CDR1 MNHEY, CDR2 SVGAGI. The CDR3 reads CASGRQGSTEAFF. CDR3 nucleotides: TGTGCCAGCGGTCGGCAGGGCAGCACTGAAGCTTTCTTT.

This sequence joins TRBV11-2 and TRBJ2-1; D may be TRBD2 (5 bases). Between the trimmed V and J ends, which lost 4 bases and 5 bases, there was a span of 12 bases. The CDR3 runs to 14 residues. Germline CDR1 is SGHAT and CDR2 is FQNNGV. The CDR3 loop is CASSSPGWNNEQFF. The CDR3 bases are TGTGCCAGCAGCTCCCCGGGGTGGAACAATGAGCAGTTCTTC.

This rearrangement joins TRBV9 to TRBJ1-2; 10 bases are shared with TRBD1. Germline trimming cut 4 bases from V and 6 bases from J; bases unmatched to any gene: 3. This CDR3 has 13 residues. The germline V gene encodes CDR1 SGDLS and CDR2 YYNGEE. The CDR3 sequence: CASSSGTGDGYTF. CDR3 coding DNA: TGTGCCAGCAGCTCAGGGACAGGGGATGGCTACACCTTC.

The rearrangement links TRBV5-1 to TRBJ2-1; 7 bases are shared with TRBD2. The junction had 6 bases not matched to a gene; V was cut back by 2 bases and J by 1 base. Germline V gene lookup returns CDR1 SGHRS and CDR2 YFSETQ. The CDR3 is made up of 16 amino acids. The CDR3, as DNA: TGCGCCAGCAGCTTCACTAGCGCGGGTTCCTACAATGAGCAGTTCTTC. This codes for CASSFTSAGSYNEQFF.

The rearrangement links TRBV27 to TRBJ2-7, with no clear D. Trimming took off 8 bases at V and 4 bases at J, with 21 bases between the two ends. The germline V gene has CDR1 MNHEY and CDR2 SMNVEV (reference sequence). The length of the CDR3 is 15 residues. CDR3 nucleotide sequence: TGTGCCAGCGGTAACCCGAGGCGGATATTGTACGAGCAGTACTTC. It is translated as CASGNPRRILYEQYF.

This clone has at least ten counts. DNA for the CDR3: TGCGCCAGCACCCAAAAAAGGGGGGGGTACGAGCAGTACTTC. Amino acids: CASTQKRGGYEQYF. The V gene is TRBV10-1, the J gene TRBJ2-7; possible D gene TRBD2, 7 bases. V lost 7 bases and J 4 bases, leaving 17 bases between the germline ends. The length of the CDR3 is 14 residues. From germline, CDR1 is WNHNN and CDR2 SYGVQD (reference sequence).

This clone was detected only once. The V call is TRBV7-9, the J call TRBJ2-7, with TRBD1 identical over 10 bases. In germline, CDR1 is SEHNR, CDR2 FQNEAQ (reference sequence). Unmatched junction bases numbered 4, after V lost 5 bases and J lost 3 bases. The CDR3 covers 14 residues. In DNA form, the CDR3 reads TGTGCCAGCAGCCGGACAGGGGGTGGCTACGAGCAGTACTTC. Its protein product is CASSRTGGGYEQYF. Supplemented by reference TRBV7-9 and TRBJ2-7, the full variable domain reads DTGVSQNPRHKITKRGQNVTFRCDPISEHNRLYWYRQTLGQGPEFLTYFQNEAQLEKSRLLSDRFSAERPKGSFSTLEIQRTEQGDSAMYLCASSRTGGGYEQYFGPGTRLTVT.

In its sample, this clone was seen once. The V gene is TRBV14, the J gene TRBJ2-7; TRBD2 aligns across 14 bases. V lost 3 bases to trimming and J lost 6 bases; unmatched junction nucleotides: 4. Germline V gives CDR1 SGHDN, CDR2 FVKESK. The CDR3 has 15 residues. The CDR3 nucleotides read TGTGCCAGCAGCCACGGGACTAGCGGGAGAGGCGAGCAGTACTTC. It encodes CASSHGTSGRGEQYF.

The chain is built from TRBV6-5 and TRBJ2-1, with 9 bases matching TRBD1. With 4 bases clipped from V and 7 bases from J, the junction kept 5 bases outside the gene matches. CDR3 length: 14 amino acids. Germline lookup yields CDR1 MNHEY and CDR2 SVGAGI. The CDR3 DNA reads as TGTGCCAGCAGTTCCGGGACAGGGCCTAATGAGCAGTTCTTC. It translates to CASSSGTGPNEQFF.

V and J are TRBV13 and TRBJ1-3; 8 nucleotides line up with TRBD1. CDR3 size: 18 residues. Germline lookup yields CDR1 PRHDT and CDR2 FYEKMQ (reference sequence). V lost 3 bases and J lost 0; bases outside the gene matches: 10. CDR3 nucleotides: TGTGCCAGCAGCTTTAGACAGGGGAGTTCAGTCTCTGGAAACACCATATATTTT. Protein sequence: CASSFRQGSSVSGNTIYF.

The chain has TRBV5-8 and TRBJ2-3; D is unresolved. Trimming cost V 4 bases and J 1 base, with 16 bases left between them. Germline CDR1 reads SGHTS; CDR2 reads YDEGEE. CDR3 length: 16 residues. The DNA of the CDR3 is TGTGCCAGCAGCCACGGTTACAGTGGCGGCACAGATACGCAGTATTTT. Translation gives CASSHGYSGGTDTQYF.

Regarding this clone: Germline and junction disagree at one end, which may indicate a read error. The chain joins TRBV28 to TRBJ2-2, with 11 bases identical to TRBD2. Germline V gives CDR1 MDHEN, CDR2 SYDVKM. The CDR3 sequence is 15 residues long. The CDR3 reads CASTLAGGPTGELFF. The CDR3 region has the DNA TGTGCCAGCACTTTAGCGGGAGGGCCCACCGGGGAGCTGTTTTTT.

The chain links TRBV28 to TRBJ2-3; 10 nucleotides line up with TRBD1. With 4 bases clipped from V and 3 bases from J, the junction kept 10 bases outside the gene matches. From germline, CDR1 is MDHEN and CDR2 SYDVKM. CDR3 length: 17 amino acids. The CDR3 DNA reads as TGTGCCAGCAGTTCCCGGGGCCTGGGACAGGGGACAGATACGCAGTATTTT. Its protein is CASSSRGLGQGTDTQYF.

This chain uses TRBV28 with TRBJ1-1, with D perhaps matching TRBD1 (5 bases). This CDR3 region has 11 residues. Trimming removed 2 bases from V and 9 bases from J, with 7 bases in between. CDR1 and CDR2 (germline): MDHEN, SYDVKM. CDR3 region: CASSLPGKAFF. For the CDR3, the DNA is TGTGCCAGCAGTTTACCAGGGAAAGCTTTCTTT. The variable domain in full, completed from reference TRBV28 and TRBJ1-1, reads DVKVTQSSRYLVKRTGEKVFLECVQDMDHENMFWYRQDPGLGLRLIYFSYDVKMKEKGDIPEGYSVSREKKERFSLILESASTNQTSMYLCASSLPGKAFFGQGTRLTVV.

This clone occurred a few times. The chain recombines TRBV28 with TRBJ2-2, with 7 nucleotides matching TRBD2. The CDR3 has 16 residues. V was pared by 7 bases and J by 3 bases, with 11 bases of the junction left unmatched. CDR1 and CDR2 (germline): MDHEN, SYDVKM. In nucleotides, the CDR3 is TGTGCCAGCAATCCTTCCGGGGGAGGGCACACCGGGGAGCTGTTTTTT. Amino acid sequence: CASNPSGGGHTGELFF. The full variable domain, in which reference TRBV28 and TRBJ2-2 provide the parts outside the CDR3, is DVKVTQSSRYLVKRTGEKVFLECVQDMDHENMFWYRQDPGLGLRLIYFSYDVKMKEKGDIPEGYSVSREKKERFSLILESASTNQTSMYLCASNPSGGGHTGELFFGEGSRLTVL.

V is TRBV10-3 and J is TRBJ2-6; 12 nucleotides agree with TRBD2. CDR3 length: 19 amino acids. The V gene end was trimmed by 4 bases and the J gene end by 0 bases; junction bases not matched to a gene: 7. In germline, CDR1 is ENHRY, CDR2 SYGVKD. The CDR3 spells CAISGPTSGGPSGANVLTF. CDR3 coding DNA: TGTGCCATCAGTGGCCCGACTAGCGGGGGACCCTCTGGGGCCAACGTCCTGACTTTC.